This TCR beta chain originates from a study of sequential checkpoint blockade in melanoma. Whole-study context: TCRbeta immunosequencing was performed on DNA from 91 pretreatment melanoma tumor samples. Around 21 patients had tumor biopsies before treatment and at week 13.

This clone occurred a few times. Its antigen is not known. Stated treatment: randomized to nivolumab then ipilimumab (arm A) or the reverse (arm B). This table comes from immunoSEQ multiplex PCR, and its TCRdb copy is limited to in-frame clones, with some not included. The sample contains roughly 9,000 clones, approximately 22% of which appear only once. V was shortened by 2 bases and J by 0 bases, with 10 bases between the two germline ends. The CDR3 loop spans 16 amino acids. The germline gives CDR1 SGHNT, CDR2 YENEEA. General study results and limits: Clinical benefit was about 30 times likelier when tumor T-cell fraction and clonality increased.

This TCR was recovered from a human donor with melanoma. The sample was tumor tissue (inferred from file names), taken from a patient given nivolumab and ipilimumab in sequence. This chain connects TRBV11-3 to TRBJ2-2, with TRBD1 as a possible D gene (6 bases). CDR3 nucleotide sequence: TGTGCCAGCAGCTTAAGGGGGAGCGCGAACACCGGGGAGCTGTTTTTT. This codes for CASSLRGSANTGELFF.